This TCR beta chain was retrieved from a study of CXCR3-negative and CXCR3-positive naive CD8 T cells. 5' RACE with UMI labels generated the TRB cDNA libraries. TCRdb reanalyzed the 5' RACE reads, giving one entry per CDR3 protein sequence and no DNA. This table holds some 50,000 distinct CDR3 sequences. CDR3 length equals 16 residues. Germline CDR1 MNHEY, CDR2 SMNVEV (reference sequence). Input material: naive CXCR3- CD8+ T cells from blood. Specified subset: CD45RO-CCR7+CD27+CD95- naive CD8+ T cells lacking CXCR3 (TNR3-). The sequence was obtained from a human donor in good health. Some clones in this sample may be carry-over from other donors' samples. The chain links TRBV27 to TRBJ2-5; the TCRdb call, TRBD2, lacks DNA for checking. The CDR3 protein is CASRPSGGALQETQYF.